This TCR beta chain was captured by sequencing in a study of cytomegalovirus exposure and HLA in healthy donors (dated by TCRdb to about 2017). General notes on the study: An earlier analysis of roughly 500 of the donors reported over 250 Gb of sequence data and 95 million to 120 million unique TCR beta sequences obtained from about 179 million T cells. An early release covering around 630 HLA-typed donors comprised roughly 300 gigabases of sequencing data and some 79 million unique TCR sequences. Of the approximately 400 genotyped donors, 81% were placed in the genetic ancestry cluster associated with self-reported Caucasian donors. The study was designed to test whether signatures of past pathogen exposure could be identified by cataloging public T cell receptors. The study used immunosequencing to profile the T cell repertoires of approximately 640 subjects and linked those repertoires to cytomegalovirus serostatus. Along with the roughly 670-subject first cohort, a separate validation cohort of more than 90 different subjects was used. High-throughput TCR immunosequencing, statistical association of individual TCRs with disease status, and machine learning were combined to predict cytomegalovirus infection status. In a later analysis, previously published TCR beta repertoires from 550 to 750 donors were re-analyzed and high-resolution HLA genotyping was added so that TCR occurrence patterns could be studied. Rather than drawing on any new phenotypic data, the later analysis identified candidate immune exposures from TCR beta sequences and the way those sequences occurred across donors. In an earlier analysis of roughly 540 of the donors, high-throughput TCR beta sequencing was used to judge whether each TCR beta V gene segment behaved as functional or pseudogenic. Donor age, sex, ethnicity and CMV serostatus were collected together with the repertoire data. A later genetic analysis used genome-wide SNP genotypes for about 60% of the roughly 700 donors, treating that subset as a discovery cohort. Every discovery cohort repertoire had been produced on one sequencing platform. HLA typing included class I and class II loci at four-digit resolution. The number of typed donors differed by locus: roughly 629-630 for A, B, C, DRB1 and DQB1; 500 to 550 for DQA1; some 610 for DPA1; and some 430 for DPB1. Five DR-DQ haplotypes were handled as single units for association and clustering, since linkage in the cohort was strong. Among about 400 genotyped donors of the cohort, an average of roughly 230,000 unique TCR beta nucleotide sequences was sequenced per donor, of which approximately 19% were non-productive. Broad study findings and their caveats: In vitro tests confirmed that a few of the cytomegalovirus-associated TCR beta chains recognize cytomegalovirus antigens. The classifier was reported to diagnose cytomegalovirus status with high specificity and sensitivity in both the original and validation cohorts. In a later analysis, most CMV-associated TCR beta chains were found to appear HLA-restricted, with HLA associations seemingly driven largely by CMV exposure. In a later analysis, over 15,000 TCR beta sequences were associated with specific HLA alleles at a false discovery rate of 0.05. Immune exposure information for the cohort was limited to CMV serostatus. Roughly uniform sequencing depth across donors was assumed in presence/absence analyses, although this assumption may not hold. A later genetic analysis reported fewer N-insertions in productive TCRs among donors in an Asian-associated ancestry cluster than the roughly 690-donor mean. V-gene and J-gene trimming of TCR beta chains was associated with a missense DCLRE1C variant in a later genetic analysis, and the association was replicated in an independent cohort. Correlated functional status among segregating V segments might reflect linkage disequilibrium, but an unknown experimental factor could not be ruled out. In a later analysis, several top co-occurrence clusters were reported to appear linked to parvovirus B19, influenza, CMV and Epstein-Barr virus. It was suggested by the authors that the approach could potentially be generalized to other disease states and immunological phenotypes. Compared with equally common non-associated chains, HLA-associated TCR beta chains in a later analysis were more clonally expanded and had lower generation probabilities. A further reported finding was that TCR beta sequences accurately predicted the HLA-A and HLA-B alleles for most subjects in the first cohort. Because some donors lacked HLA typing at each locus, the association tests relied only on the typed subset. Because counts were too low, around 18 rarely observed V segments, including chromosome 9 orphons, were left out of the earlier analysis of 500 to 650 of the donors. The cohort was sequenced for TCR beta chains only, and without alpha or paired-chain data the features that could be detected were limited. In the study, roughly 160 TCR beta chains were listed as associated with cytomegalovirus. A cluster of highly shared sequence variants was judged likely to represent a technical artifact of the sequencing pipeline. The 87-base-pair reads could not distinguish some IMGT-functional V segments, including TRBV6-2 and TRBV6-3, so those segments were excluded. When HLA alleles, especially DR and DQ, strongly co-occurred, attributing TCR associations to individual alleles was difficult. In an earlier analysis of about 600 of the donors, most TCR beta V segments appeared in productive rearrangements about 87% or about 30% of the time, broadly matching IMGT annotations. Most TCR sequences were seen in very few donors, while some public TCRs were found in many individuals. In a later analysis, TCR association rates were found to vary across HLA loci, with the most associated TCRs seen for DRB1 alleles and the fewest for HLA-C alleles.

The receptor library was made with the immunoSEQ multiplex PCR assay. The multiplex PCR relied on a mix of 60 forward primers for TCR Vbeta segments and 13 reverse primers for TCR Jbeta segments. Amplification of the CDR3 region of rearranged TCR beta genes was performed with a multiplex PCR assay on genomic DNA. The amplified TCR beta libraries were sequenced on the Illumina HiSeq System as 87-base-pair reads. Turning to the authors' computational methods: Across the 700 or so repertoires, a later analysis counted some 81 million unique TCR beta chains, some 11 million of which were shared by at least two donors. Raw reads were error-corrected and collapsed into unique sequences with a nearest-neighbor algorithm that merged closely related sequences to remove PCR and sequencing errors. Alignment of CDR3 sequences to IMGT reference sequences was used to assign V, D and J gene segments. For a sequence to be retained, a match of at least six nucleotides was required to both a V gene segment and a J gene segment. A rearrangement counted as productive if the CDR3 had no stop codons and remained in frame with V and J, and every other rearrangement counted as non-productive. Following IMGT convention, CDR3 was defined as the stretch from the second conserved V-encoded cysteine to the conserved J-encoded phenylalanine. The earlier analysis of more than 450 of the donors excluded sequences that lacked an unambiguous match to a single V gene segment. An earlier analysis of 587 of the donors classified V segments as functional when productive rearrangements were above 56.7% and as segregating when the standard deviation between donors was above 5%. A statistical classification framework was built to diagnose cytomegalovirus status from the catalog of TCR beta chain sequences. In a later analysis, TCR nucleotide sequences were compared against IMGT/GENE-DB human TR gene sequences so that V and J genes could be assigned. In a later analysis, CDR3 sequences and most-parsimonious VDJ recombination scenarios were assigned using the TCRdist pipeline. A later analysis defined each TCR beta chain by its CDR3 amino acid sequence plus V-gene family, and excluded reads lacking a unique V-gene family. As a way to deal with suspected cross-contamination and a sequencing artifact, a later analysis dropped 450 to 600 nucleotide sequences that were highly shared and had low generation probability. A later analysis calculated a clonal expansion index for each public chain from normalized within-repertoire ranks of inferred template counts. Generation probabilities in a later analysis came from a VDJ recombination model fitted to out-of-frame rearrangements, and those results were checked against IGoR. Hypergeometric tests were used in a later analysis to score TCR-TCR, TCR-HLA and TCR-CMV co-occurrence, with a repertoire-size bias correction applied to the TCR pairs. To estimate false discovery rates, a later analysis permuted the HLA or CMV assignments 20 times. In a later analysis, co-occurring TCRs were grouped using DBSCAN, with TCRdist sequence similarity added in when clustering inside HLA-allele-positive subsets. Repertoires with fewer than 30,000 or more than 120,000 public chains, plus five repertoires with anomalous nucleotide sharing, were excluded from co-occurrence clustering. The clones in this table, taken by TCRdb from immuneACCESS, are in-frame only. Not every clone is retained; where verified, under half of the shortfall comes from an unresolved V gene, and the cause of the rest is unknown. The D gene and trimming were derived from the DNA, and the V and J assignments and clone size from that table. The sample table lists 90,000 to 95,000 clones, over 75% of them with a count of one. The ten most abundant clones make up approximately 4.8% of the sample.

CDR1 and CDR2 (LNHDA, SQIVND) derive from the germline V gene (reference sequence). The V and J ends are trimmed by 1 base and 7 bases, leaving 16 bases between them. Reading from cysteine to phenylalanine, the CDR3 counts 15 amino acids. Only the CDR3 part of the read is kept: 45 bases, read in frame from the first base. The cohort was made up of 500 to 800 healthy bone marrow donors. At the time of sampling, every cohort member was nominally healthy, though immune exposures that went unrecorded were likely present. The donor was CMV seropositive and was included in the group of 250 to 300 seropositive cohort members. A peripheral blood sample was provided by each donor, and peripheral blood mononuclear cells were used for TCR beta sequencing. Genomic DNA extraction from the blood cell samples was performed with the Qiagen DNeasy Blood Extraction Kit. With regard to this clone: Its antigen is still unknown. Base qualities are missing; no much larger clone stands one base away.

Recombination linked TRBV19 to TRBJ1-1; TRBD1 is a possible D gene, resting on 5 matching bases. Input material: PBMCs. The sequence was collected from a male donor in good health and CMV-seropositive. The nucleotides are TGTGCCAGTAGTATAGGCTTTGGCGGCAGGGATGAAGCTTTCTTT. Its translation is CASSIGFGGRDEAFF.